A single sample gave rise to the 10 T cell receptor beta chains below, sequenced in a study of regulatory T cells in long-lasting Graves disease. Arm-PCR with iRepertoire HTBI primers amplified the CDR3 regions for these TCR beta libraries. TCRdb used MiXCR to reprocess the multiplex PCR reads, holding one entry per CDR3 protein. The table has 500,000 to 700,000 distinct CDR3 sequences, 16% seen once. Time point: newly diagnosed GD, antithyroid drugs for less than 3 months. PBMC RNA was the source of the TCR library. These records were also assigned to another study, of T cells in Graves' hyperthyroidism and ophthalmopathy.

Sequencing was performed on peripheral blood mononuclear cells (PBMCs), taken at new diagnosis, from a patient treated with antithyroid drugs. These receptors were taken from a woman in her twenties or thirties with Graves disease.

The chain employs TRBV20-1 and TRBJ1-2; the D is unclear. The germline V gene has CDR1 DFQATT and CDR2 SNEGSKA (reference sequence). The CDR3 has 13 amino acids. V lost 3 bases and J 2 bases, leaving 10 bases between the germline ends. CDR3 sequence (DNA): TGCAGTGCTAGGGGAGTTTTGAACTATGGCTACACCTTC. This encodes CSARGVLNYGYTF.

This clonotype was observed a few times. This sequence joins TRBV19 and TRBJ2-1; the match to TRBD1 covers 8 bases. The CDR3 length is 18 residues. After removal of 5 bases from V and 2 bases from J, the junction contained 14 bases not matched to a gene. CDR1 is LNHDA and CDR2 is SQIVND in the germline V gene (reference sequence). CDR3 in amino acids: CASSDLPTKTGAYNEQFF. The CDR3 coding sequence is TGTGCCAGTAGTGACTTACCGACGAAGACAGGGGCCTACAATGAGCAGTTCTTC.

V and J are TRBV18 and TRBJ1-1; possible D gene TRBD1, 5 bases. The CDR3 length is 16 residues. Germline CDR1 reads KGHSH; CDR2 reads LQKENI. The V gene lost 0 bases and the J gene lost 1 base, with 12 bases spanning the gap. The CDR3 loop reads CASSPPNGAQNTEAFF. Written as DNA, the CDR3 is TGTGCCAGCTCACCACCGAATGGGGCCCAGAACACTGAAGCTTTCTTT. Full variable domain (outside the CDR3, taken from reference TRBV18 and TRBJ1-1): NAGVMQNPRHLVRRRGQEARLRCSPMKGHSHVYWYRQLPEEGLKFMVYLQKENIIDESGMPKERFSAEFPKEGPSILRIQQVVRGDSAAYFCASSPPNGAQNTEAFFGQGTRLTVV.

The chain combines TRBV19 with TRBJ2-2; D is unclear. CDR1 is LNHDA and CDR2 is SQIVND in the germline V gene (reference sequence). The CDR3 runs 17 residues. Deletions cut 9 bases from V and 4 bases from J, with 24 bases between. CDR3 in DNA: TGTGCCAGCGGTACGGGTCTGGGTGGCGTTAGCACCGGGGAGCTGTTTTTT. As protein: CASGTGLGGVSTGELFF.

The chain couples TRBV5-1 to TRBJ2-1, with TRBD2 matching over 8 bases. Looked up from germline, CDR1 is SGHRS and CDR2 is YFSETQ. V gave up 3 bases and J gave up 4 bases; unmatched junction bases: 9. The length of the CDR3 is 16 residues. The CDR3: CASSSISSGPYNEQFF. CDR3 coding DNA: TGCGCCAGCAGCTCGATCTCTAGCGGGCCTTACAATGAGCAGTTCTTC.

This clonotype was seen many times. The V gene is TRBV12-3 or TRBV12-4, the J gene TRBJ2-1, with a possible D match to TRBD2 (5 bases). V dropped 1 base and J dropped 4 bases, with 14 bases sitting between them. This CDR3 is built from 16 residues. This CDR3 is CASSLGSRRGYNEQFF. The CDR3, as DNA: TGTGCCAGCAGTTTAGGGAGCCGACGGGGTTACAATGAGCAGTTCTTC.

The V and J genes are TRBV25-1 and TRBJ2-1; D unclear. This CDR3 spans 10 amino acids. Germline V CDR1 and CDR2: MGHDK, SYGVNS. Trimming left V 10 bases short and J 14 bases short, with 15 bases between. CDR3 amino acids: CATRSDREFF. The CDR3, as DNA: TGTGCCACCCGTTCGGACCGGGAGTTCTTC.

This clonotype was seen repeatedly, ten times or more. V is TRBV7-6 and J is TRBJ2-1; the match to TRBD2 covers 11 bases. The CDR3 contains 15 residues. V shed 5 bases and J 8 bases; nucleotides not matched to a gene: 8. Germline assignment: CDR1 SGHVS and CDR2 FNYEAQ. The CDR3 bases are TGTGCCAGCAGCCCCGTTACTAGCGGGAGAGATGAGCAGTTCTTC. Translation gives CASSPVTSGRDEQFF.

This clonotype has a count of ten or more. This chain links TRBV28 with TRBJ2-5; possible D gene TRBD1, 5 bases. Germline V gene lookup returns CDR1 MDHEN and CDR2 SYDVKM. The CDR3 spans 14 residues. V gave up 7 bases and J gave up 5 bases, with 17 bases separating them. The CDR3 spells CASKTVPERETQYF. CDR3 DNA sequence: TGTGCCAGCAAGACAGTTCCGGAGAGGGAGACCCAGTACTTC. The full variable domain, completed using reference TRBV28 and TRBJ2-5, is DVKVTQSSRYLVKRTGEKVFLECVQDMDHENMFWYRQDPGLGLRLIYFSYDVKMKEKGDIPEGYSVSREKKERFSLILESASTNQTSMYLCASKTVPERETQYFGPGTRLLVL.

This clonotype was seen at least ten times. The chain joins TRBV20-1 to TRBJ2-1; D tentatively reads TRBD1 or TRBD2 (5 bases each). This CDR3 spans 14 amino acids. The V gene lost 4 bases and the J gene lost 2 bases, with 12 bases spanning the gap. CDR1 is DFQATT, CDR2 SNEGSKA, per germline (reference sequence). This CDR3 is CSANTPGPYNEQFF. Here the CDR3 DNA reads TGCAGTGCTAATACCCCGGGGCCCTACAATGAGCAGTTCTTC.